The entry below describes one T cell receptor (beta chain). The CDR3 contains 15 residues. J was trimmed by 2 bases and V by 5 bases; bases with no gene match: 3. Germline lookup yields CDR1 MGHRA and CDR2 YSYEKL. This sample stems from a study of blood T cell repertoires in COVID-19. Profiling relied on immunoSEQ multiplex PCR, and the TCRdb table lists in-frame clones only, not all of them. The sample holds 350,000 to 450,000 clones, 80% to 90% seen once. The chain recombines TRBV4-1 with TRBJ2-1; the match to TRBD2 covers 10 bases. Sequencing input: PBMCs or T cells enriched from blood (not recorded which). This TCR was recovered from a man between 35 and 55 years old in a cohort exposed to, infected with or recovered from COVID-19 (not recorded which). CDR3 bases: TGCGCCAGCAGCAGACTAGCGGGCGCCTACAATGAGCAGTTCTTC. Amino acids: CASSRLAGAYNEQFF.